This is a list of T cell receptor beta chains from one sample in a study of T cell repertoires in cytomegalovirus infection. TCRdb fed the reads into MiXCR, producing one record per CDR3 protein. The table shows 150,000 or so distinct CDR3 sequences, with roughly 20% occurring only once. Their cognate antigens are unknown. Here the sequenced sample was CD8+ T cells from cultured PBMCs, taken from culture after CMV antigen stimulation. The receptors shown here come from a human donor in good health (CMV status not recorded). Some clones in this sample may be carry-over from other donors' samples. Both conserved end residues are part of each CDR3. D genes are given only for firm matches. Only part of the rows carry a size: once, few, many, or a class if the clone is expanded.

>TRBV6-6|.|TRBJ2-7|.
TGTGCCAGCAGTTACTGGCTCGAGCAGTACTTC
CASSYWLEQYF
>TRBV9|.|TRBJ1-1|.
TGTGCCAGCAGCGTGGGGCAGATGAACACTGAAGCTTTCTTT
CASSVGQMNTEAFF
>TRBV29-1|.|TRBJ1-1|TRBD1
TGCAGCGTTGATTCCGGGACAGGGCTCCCTGAAGCTTTCTTT
CSVDSGTGLPEAFF
>TRBV7-2|few|TRBJ1-4|.
TGTGCCAGCAGCCGGGTAACAGGGACAACTAATGAAAAACTGTTTTTT
CASSRVTGTTNEKLFF
>TRBV4-1|few|TRBJ1-4|.
TGCGCCAGCAGCCAAGATTCCACCCCAACTAATGAAAAACTGTTTTTT
CASSQDSTPTNEKLFF
>TRBV4-3|few|TRBJ2-7|TRBD2
TGCGCCAGCAGCCAAGGGGCTAGCGGGGGGGTCTACGAGCAGTACTTC
CASSQGASGGVYEQYF
>TRBV6-2/TRBV6-3|.|TRBJ1-5|.
TGTGCCAGCAGTTACTCTGGAGATAGCAATCAGCCCCAGCATTTT
CASSYSGDSNQPQHF
>TRBV7-9|few|TRBJ1-1|TRBD1
TGTGCCAGCAGCCCACCCCGGTTCGCTCCCACCCAGGGGGGCACTGAAGCTTTCTTT
CASSPPRFAPTQGGTEAFF
>TRBV7-9|.|TRBJ1-1|.
TGTGCCAGCAGCTTAGCGAGAGGTTTGGATGAAGCTTTCTTT
CASSLARGLDEAFF
>TRBV7-2|.|TRBJ2-7|.
TGTGCCAGCAGCCCAGACATAAGCTACGAGCAGTACTTC
CASSPDISYEQYF
>TRBV7-9|few|TRBJ2-2|.
TGTGCCAGCAGTTCGGCACTAGCCGGGGAGCTGTTTTTT
CASSSALAGELFF
>TRBV6-6|.|TRBJ2-1|TRBD1
TGTGCCAGCAGTTACCGGGACAGGGCTGAGCAGTTCTTC
CASSYRDRAEQFF
>TRBV7-8|.|TRBJ2-5|.
TGTGCCAGCAGCTTAGCAGAGGGTGGGTTAGGCGAGACCCAGTACTTC
CASSLAEGGLGETQYF
>TRBV9|.|TRBJ2-4|.
TGTGCCAGCAGCGCGGAAGGATACAAAAACATTCAGTACTTC
CASSAEGYKNIQYF
>TRBV6-2/TRBV6-3|.|TRBJ1-5|.
TGTGCCACCTCGGTCTCTGGTAGCAATCAGCCCCAGCATTTT
CATSVSGSNQPQHF
>TRBV7-6|.|TRBJ2-7|.
TGTGCCAGCAGCGACCGGACGGACGAGCAGTACTTC
CASSDRTDEQYF
>TRBV6-1|.|TRBJ1-2|.
TGTGCCAGCAGTGAAGCAAGGGATAACTATGGCTACACCTTC
CASSEARDNYGYTF
>TRBV7-2|few|TRBJ1-1|TRBD1
TGTGCCAGCAGCTTGGACAGGGGAAGACACACTGAAGCTTTCTTT
CASSLDRGRHTEAFF
>TRBV7-8|.|TRBJ2-2|.
TGTGCCAGCAGCTTAAACCCCAGCCCAGGCGGCGGGGAGCTGTTTTTT
CASSLNPSPGGGELFF
>TRBV6-1|few|TRBJ1-1|.
TGTGCCAGCAGTTTAGAGGTCACGCTGAACACTGAAGCTTTCTTT
CASSLEVTLNTEAFF
>TRBV12-3/TRBV12-4|.|TRBJ1-2|.
TGTGCCAGCATCCTGGACAGCTATGGCTACACCTTC
CASILDSYGYTF